Sequencing of this T cell receptor (beta chain) was carried out in a study of T-cell reconstitution after alpha-beta-depleted transplantation in children. General study findings and limits: Surviving recipient T cells and thymic progenitors accounted for the high day-60 TCRbeta diversity observed in some patients. Fresh T-cell production supplied most of the T-cell counts and diversity seen one year after transplant. About two months after transplant, alpha-beta T cells reportedly came from several hundred expanded graft clones.

Germline V gene lookup returns CDR1 LGHDT and CDR2 YNNKEL (reference sequence). The CDR3 spans 15 residues. This clonotype appeared a single time. Its antigen is not identified. Sequence at one end of the junction differs from germline and may be a read error. As it was prepared, the TCRbeta library received unique molecular identifiers. Via MiXCR, TCRdb re-called the PCR reads, giving one row per CDR3 protein. The table has 900,000 or so distinct CDR3 sequences, 16% seen once. The V and J genes are TRBV3-1 and TRBJ2-7; 9 nucleotides line up with TRBD1. The sequencing used PBMCs, mostly from graft donor cells, collected 360 days after TCRalphabeta/CD19-depleted stem cell transplant. The TCR comes from a male patient younger than 18 who had a stem cell transplant for acute lymphoblastic leukemia, so the T cells may come from the graft donor. In nucleotides, the CDR3 is TGTGCCACCAGCCAAGTCGGGACAGGGTCCTACGAGCAGTACTTC. As protein: CATSQVGTGSYEQYF.